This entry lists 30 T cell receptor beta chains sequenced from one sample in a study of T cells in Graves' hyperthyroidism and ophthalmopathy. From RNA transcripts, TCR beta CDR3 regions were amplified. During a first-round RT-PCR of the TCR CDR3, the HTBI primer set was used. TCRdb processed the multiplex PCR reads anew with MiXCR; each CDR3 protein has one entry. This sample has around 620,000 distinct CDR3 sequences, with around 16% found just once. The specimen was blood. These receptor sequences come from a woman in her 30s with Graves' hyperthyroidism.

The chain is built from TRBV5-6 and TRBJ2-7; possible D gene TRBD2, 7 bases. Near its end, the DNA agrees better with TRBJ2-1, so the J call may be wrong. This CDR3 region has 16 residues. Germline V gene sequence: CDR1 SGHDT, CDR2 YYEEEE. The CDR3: CASSARGAVSSYEQFF. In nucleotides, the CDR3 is TGTGCCAGCAGCGCTCGGGGGGCCGTTAGCTCCTATGAGCAGTTCTTC.

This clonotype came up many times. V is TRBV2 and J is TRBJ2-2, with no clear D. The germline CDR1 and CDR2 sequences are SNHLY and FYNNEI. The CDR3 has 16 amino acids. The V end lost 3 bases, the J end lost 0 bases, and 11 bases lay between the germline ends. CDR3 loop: CASSDLGPTNTGELFF. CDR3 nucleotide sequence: TGTGCCAGCAGTGATTTAGGGCCGACGAACACCGGGGAGCTGTTTTTT.

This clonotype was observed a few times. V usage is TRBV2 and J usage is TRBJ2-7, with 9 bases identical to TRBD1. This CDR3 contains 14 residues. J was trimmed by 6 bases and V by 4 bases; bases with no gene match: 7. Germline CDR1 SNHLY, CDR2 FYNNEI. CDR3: CASSAGQGIGEQYF. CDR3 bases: TGTGCCAGCAGTGCGGGACAGGGAATTGGCGAGCAGTACTTC.

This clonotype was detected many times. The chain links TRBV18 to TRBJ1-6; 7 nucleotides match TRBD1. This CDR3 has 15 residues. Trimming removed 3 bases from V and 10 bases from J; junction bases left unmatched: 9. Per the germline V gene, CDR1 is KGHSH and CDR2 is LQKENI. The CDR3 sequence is CASSPPGTEGSPLHF. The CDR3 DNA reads TGTGCCAGCTCACCTCCCGGGACAGAGGGATCACCCCTCCACTTT.

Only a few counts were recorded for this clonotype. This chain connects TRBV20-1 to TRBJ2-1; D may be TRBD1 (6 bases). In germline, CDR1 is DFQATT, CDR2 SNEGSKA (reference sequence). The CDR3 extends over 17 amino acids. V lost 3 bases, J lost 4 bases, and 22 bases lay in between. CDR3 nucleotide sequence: TGCAGTGCTAGTGCTTACCTGGACAGTTTAAGATACAATGAGCAGTTCTTC. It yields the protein CSASAYLDSLRYNEQFF.

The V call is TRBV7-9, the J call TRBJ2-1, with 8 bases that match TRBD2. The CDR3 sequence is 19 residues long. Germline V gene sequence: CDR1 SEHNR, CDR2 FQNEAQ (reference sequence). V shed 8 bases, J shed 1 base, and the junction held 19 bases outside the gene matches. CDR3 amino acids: CASAPPSGAGDVSYNEQFF. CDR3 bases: TGTGCCAGCGCTCCCCCCAGTGGAGCGGGGGACGTTTCCTACAATGAGCAGTTCTTC.

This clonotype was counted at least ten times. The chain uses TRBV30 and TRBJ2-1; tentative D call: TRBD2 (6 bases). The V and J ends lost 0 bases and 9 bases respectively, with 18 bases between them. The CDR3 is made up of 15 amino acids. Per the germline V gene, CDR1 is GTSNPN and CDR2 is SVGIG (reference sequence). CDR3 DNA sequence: TGTGCCTGGAGTGTTGGGGGGACGTCGGTGGGTGAGCAGTTCTTC. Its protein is CAWSVGGTSVGEQFF. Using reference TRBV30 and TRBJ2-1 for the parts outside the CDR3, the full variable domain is SQTIHQWPATLVQPVGSPLSLECTVEGTSNPNLYWYRQAAGRGLQLLFYSVGIGQISSEVPQNLSASRPQDRQFILSSKKLLLSDSGFYLCAWSVGGTSVGEQFFGPGTRLTVL.

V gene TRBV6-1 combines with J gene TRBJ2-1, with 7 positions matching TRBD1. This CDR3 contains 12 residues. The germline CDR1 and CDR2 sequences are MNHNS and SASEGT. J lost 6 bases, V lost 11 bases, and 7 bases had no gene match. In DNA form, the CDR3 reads TGTGCCGCTAGGGGGCTAGCCAATGAGCAGTTCTTC. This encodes CAARGLANEQFF.

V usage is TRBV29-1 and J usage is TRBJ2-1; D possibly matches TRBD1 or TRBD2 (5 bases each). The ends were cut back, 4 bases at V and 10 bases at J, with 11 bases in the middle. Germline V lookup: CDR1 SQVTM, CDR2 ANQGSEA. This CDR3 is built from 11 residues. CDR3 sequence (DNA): TGCAGCGTTGGGGACGCAGTGGAGCAGTTCTTC. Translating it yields CSVGDAVEQFF.

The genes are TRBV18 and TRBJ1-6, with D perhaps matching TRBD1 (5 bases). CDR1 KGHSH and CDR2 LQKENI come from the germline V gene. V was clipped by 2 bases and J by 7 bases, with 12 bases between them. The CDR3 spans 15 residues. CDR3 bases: TGTGCCAGCTCACCAGGGGTTAGGGGAAATTCACCCCTCCACTTT. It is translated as CASSPGVRGNSPLHF.

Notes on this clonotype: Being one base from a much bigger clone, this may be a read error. The CDR3 nucleotides read TGCAGCGTTCGTCGACCGACTAGCGGGATCGCCTACAATGAGCAGTACTTC. It yields the protein CSVRRPTSGIAYNEQYF. V gene TRBV29-1 combines with J gene TRBJ2-1, with 11 bases that match TRBD2. The end of the DNA is better explained by TRBJ2-7, so the J call may be wrong. CDR3 size: 17 residues. Germline CDR1 SQVTM, CDR2 ANQGSEA.

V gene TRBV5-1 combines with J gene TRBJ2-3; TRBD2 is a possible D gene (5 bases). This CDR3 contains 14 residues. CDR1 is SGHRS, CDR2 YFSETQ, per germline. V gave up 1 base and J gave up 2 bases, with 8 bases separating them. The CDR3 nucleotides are TGCGCCAGCAGCTTGCCGGGGATCACAGATACGCAGTATTTT. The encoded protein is CASSLPGITDTQYF.

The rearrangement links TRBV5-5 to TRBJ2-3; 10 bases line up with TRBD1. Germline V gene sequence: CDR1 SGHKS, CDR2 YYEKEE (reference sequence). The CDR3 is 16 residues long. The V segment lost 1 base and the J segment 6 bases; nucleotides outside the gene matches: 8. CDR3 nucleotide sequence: TGTGCCAGCAGCTTGTACGGGGACAGGGGTCGTGATACGCAGTATTTT. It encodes CASSLYGDRGRDTQYF.

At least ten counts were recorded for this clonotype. The CDR3 loop is CASSARLDRVGNQPQHF. The CDR3 region has the DNA TGTGCCAGCAGTGCGAGGCTAGACAGGGTCGGCAATCAGCCCCAGCATTTT. The gene calls are TRBV6-1 and TRBJ1-5; TRBD1 aligns across 7 bases. This CDR3 contains 17 residues. Germline lookup yields CDR1 MNHNS and CDR2 SASEGT. J was trimmed by 2 bases and V by 4 bases; bases with no gene match: 11.

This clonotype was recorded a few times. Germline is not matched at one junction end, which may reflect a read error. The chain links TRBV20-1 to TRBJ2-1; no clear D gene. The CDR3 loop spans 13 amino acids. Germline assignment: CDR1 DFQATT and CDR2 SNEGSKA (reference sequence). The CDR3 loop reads CSARDRVHNKQFF. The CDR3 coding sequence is TGCAGTGCTAGAGATCGAGTTCACAATAAGCAGTTCTTC.

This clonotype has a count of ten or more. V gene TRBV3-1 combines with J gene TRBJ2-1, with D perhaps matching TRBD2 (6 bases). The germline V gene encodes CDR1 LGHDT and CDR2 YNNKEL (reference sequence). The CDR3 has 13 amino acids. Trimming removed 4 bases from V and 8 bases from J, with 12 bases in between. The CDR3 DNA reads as TGTGCCAGCAGCCTGGGACTCGACGATGAGCAGTTCTTC. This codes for CASSLGLDDEQFF.

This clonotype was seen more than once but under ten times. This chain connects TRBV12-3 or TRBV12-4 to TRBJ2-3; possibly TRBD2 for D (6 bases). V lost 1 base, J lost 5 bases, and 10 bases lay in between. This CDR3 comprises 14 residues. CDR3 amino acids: CASSLGSGGDTQYF. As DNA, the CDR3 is TGTGCCAGCAGTTTAGGTAGCGGAGGAGATACGCAGTATTTT.

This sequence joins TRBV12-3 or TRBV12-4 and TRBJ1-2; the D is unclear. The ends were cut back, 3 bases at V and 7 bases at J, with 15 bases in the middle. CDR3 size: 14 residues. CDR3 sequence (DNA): TGTGCCAGCAGTTTCGGCAATCCCCTCCCTGGCTACACCTTC. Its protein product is CASSFGNPLPGYTF.

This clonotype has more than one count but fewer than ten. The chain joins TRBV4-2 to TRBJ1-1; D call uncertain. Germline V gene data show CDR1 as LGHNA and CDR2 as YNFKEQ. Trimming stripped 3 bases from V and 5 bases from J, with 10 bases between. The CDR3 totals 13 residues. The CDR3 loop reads CASSQRTETEAFF. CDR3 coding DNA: TGTGCCAGCAGCCAGCGCACAGAGACTGAAGCTTTCTTT.

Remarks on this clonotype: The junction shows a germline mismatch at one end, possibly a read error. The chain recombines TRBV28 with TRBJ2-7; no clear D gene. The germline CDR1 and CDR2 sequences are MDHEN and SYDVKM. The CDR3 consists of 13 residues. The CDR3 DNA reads TGTGCCAGCAGTTTGGTACATAGGTACGGGCAGTACTTC. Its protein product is CASSLVHRYGQYF.

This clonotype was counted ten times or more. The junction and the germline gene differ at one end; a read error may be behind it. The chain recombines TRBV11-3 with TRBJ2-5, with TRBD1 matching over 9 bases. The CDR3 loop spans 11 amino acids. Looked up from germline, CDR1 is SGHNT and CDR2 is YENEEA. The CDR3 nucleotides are TGTGCCAGCAGCCTCGGACAGGGGCGGAACTTC. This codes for CASSLGQGRNF.

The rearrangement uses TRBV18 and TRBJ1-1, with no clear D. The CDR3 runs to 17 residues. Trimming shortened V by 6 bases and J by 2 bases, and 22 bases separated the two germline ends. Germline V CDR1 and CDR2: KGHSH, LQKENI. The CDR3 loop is CASSGNHVVVGNTEAFF. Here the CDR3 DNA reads TGTGCCAGCTCGGGTAACCACGTTGTTGTGGGTAACACTGAAGCTTTCTTT.

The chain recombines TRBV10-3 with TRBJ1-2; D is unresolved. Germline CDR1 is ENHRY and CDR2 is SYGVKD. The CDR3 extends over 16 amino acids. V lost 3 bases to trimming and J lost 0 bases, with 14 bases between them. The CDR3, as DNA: TGTGCCATCAGTGAATTTGTAAGGGCAACTAACTATGGCTACACCTTC. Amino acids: CAISEFVRATNYGYTF.

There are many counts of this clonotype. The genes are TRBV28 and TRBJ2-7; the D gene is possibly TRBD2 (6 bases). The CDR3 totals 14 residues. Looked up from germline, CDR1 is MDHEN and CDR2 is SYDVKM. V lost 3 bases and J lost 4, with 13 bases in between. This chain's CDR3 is CASSFGGSGYEQYF. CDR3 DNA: TGTGCCAGCAGTTTTGGGGGGTCGGGGTACGAGCAGTACTTC.

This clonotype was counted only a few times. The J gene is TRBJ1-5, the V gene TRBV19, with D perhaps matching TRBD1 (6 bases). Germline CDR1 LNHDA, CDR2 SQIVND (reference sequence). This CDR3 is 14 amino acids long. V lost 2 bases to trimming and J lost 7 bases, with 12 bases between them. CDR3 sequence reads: CASSIQGTGQPQHF. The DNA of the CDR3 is TGTGCCAGTAGTATACAGGGGACGGGGCAGCCCCAGCATTTT.

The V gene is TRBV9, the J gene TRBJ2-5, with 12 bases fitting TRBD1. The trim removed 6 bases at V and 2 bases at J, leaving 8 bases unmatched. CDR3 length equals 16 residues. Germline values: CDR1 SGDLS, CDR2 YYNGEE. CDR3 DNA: TGTGCCAGCACCCGACGGGGACAGGGGGCACAAGAGACCCAGTACTTC. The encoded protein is CASTRRGQGAQETQYF.

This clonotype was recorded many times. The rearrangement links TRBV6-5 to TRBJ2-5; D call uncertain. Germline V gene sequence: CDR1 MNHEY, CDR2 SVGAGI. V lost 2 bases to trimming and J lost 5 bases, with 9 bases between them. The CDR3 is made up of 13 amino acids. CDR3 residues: CASSYQLRETQYF. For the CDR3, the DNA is TGTGCCAGCAGTTACCAACTAAGGGAGACCCAGTACTTC.

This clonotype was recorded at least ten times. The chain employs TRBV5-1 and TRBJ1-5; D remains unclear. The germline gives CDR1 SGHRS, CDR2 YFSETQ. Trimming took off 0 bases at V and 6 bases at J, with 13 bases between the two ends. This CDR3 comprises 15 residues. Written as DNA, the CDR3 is TGCGCCAGCAGCTTGGTGCCCATGGCGGGTCAGCCCCAGCATTTT. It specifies CASSLVPMAGQPQHF.

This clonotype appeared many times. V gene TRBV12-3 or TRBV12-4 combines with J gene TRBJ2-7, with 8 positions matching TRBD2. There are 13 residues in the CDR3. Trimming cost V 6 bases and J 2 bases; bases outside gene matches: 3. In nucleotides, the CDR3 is TGTGCCAGCAGAATAGCGGGGACCTACGAGCAGTACTTC. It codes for CASRIAGTYEQYF.

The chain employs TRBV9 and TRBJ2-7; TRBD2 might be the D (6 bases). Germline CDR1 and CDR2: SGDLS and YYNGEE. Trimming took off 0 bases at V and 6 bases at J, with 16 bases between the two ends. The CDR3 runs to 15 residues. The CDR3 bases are TGTGCCAGCAGCGTAGTGGGCGGGACCGCAAGCGAGCAGTACTTC. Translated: CASSVVGGTASEQYF.